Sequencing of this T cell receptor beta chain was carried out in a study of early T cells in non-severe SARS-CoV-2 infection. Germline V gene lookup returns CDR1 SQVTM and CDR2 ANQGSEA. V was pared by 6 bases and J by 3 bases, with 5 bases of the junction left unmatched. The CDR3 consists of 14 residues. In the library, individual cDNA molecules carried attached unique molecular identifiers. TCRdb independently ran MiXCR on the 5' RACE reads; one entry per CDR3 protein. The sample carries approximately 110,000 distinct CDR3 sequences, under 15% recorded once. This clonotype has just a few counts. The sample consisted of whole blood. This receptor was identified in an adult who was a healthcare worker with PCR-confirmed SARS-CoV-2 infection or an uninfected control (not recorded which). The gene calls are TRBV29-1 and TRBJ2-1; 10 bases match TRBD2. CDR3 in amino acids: CSVTTSGVYNEQFF. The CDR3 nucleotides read TGCAGCGTGACAACTAGCGGGGTCTACAATGAGCAGTTCTTC.